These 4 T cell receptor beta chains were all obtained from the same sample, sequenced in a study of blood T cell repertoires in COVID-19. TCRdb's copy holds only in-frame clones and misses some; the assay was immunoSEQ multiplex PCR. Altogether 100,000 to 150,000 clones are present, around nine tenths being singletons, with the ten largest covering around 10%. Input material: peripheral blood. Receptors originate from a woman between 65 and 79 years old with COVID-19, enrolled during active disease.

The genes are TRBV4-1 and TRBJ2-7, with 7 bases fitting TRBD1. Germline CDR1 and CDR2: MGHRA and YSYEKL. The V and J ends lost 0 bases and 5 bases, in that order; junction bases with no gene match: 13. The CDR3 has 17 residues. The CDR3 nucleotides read TGCGCCAGCAGCCAAGAGCCGACCGGGACAGCAGGGAACGAGCAGTACTTC. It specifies CASSQEPTGTAGNEQYF.

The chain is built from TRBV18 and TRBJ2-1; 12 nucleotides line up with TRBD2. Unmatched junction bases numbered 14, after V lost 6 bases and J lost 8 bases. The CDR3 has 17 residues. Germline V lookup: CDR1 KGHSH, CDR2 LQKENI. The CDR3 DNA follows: TGTGCCAGCTCCCAAGGCGCGCCTAGCGGGGGGGGCGATGAGCAGTTCTTC. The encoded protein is CASSQGAPSGGGDEQFF.

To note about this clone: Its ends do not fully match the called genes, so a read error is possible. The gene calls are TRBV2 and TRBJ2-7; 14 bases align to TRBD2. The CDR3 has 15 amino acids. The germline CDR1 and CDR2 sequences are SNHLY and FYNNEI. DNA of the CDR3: TGTGCCAGCAGGGAAGGGACTAGCGGGGGATACGAGCAGTACTTC. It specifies CASREGTSGGYEQYF.

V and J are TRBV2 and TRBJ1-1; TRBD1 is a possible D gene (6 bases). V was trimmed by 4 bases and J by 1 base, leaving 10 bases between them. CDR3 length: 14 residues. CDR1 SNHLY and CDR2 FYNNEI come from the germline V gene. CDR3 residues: CASSAQGTNTEAFF. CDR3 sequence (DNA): TGTGCCAGCAGTGCACAGGGAACGAACACTGAAGCTTTCTTT.